Given below is one TCR beta chain in context. A second about 7 to 11 cycle PCR used barcoded and J-beta primers. Each CDR3 protein is one row after TCRdb ran MiXCR on the 5' RACE reads. This table holds around 900,000 distinct CDR3 sequences, roughly 51% found once. This sample was taken from a study of blood T cells in healthy people across ages. Sequenced material: blood. This TCR came from a woman aged 60 to 75 in good health.

CDR3 amino acids: CAIGVSATYEQYF. DNA of the CDR3: TGTGCCATCGGAGTTAGCGCCACCTACGAGCAGTACTTC. The rearrangement uses TRBV10-3 and TRBJ2-7, with TRBD2 as a possible D gene (5 bases). V dropped 8 bases and J dropped 2 bases, with 13 bases sitting between them. The CDR3 runs to 13 residues. Germline V CDR1 and CDR2: ENHRY, SYGVKD.